The source of this TCR beta chain is a study of blood T cells in healthy people across ages. Background on the study: The capture of about one barcoded beta molecule per two T cells was achieved by template switching.

Next came a second PCR, run for about 6 to 12 cycles, which used a sample-barcoded 5' primer along with a J-beta primer mix. TCRdb called the 5' RACE reads again in MiXCR, with one record for every CDR3 protein. Found here are 550,000 to 750,000 distinct CDR3 sequences, roughly 21% of them singletons; the top ten hold 3.5% to 4%. Whole-study results and caveats: Both naive CD4+ cell counts and diversity were greater in long-lived donors than in aged donors. As naive T cell percentage varied, TCR beta diversity correlated strongly with it.

Worth noting for this clonotype: Its antigen is currently unknown.

Germline lookup yields CDR1 DFQATT and CDR2 SNEGSKA (reference sequence). This CDR3 comprises 14 residues. V shed 4 bases and J 7 bases; nucleotides not matched to a gene: 7. V usage is TRBV20-1 and J usage is TRBJ2-7; 13 bases match TRBD2. The receptor was isolated from a man in his 70s in good health. The source material was blood. The CDR3 protein is CSATGTSGAGEQYF. In DNA form, the CDR3 reads TGCAGTGCTACCGGGACTAGCGGGGCTGGAGAGCAGTACTTC.